This record looks at one T cell receptor beta chain sequence and its context. This record belongs to a study of blood T cell repertoires in COVID-19. Study background: Specimens from acute and convalescent COVID-19 originated in the United States, Italy and Spain. PBMCs, B-cell-depleted T cells, or T cells provided the cDNA or gDNA that made up the material.

V was cut by 4 bases and J by 2 bases, with 14 bases left in between. The germline V gene encodes CDR1 LNHDA and CDR2 SQIVND (reference sequence). This CDR3 spans 15 amino acids. The Seattle patients joined while their infection was active and were tracked longitudinally afterward. The authors' processing: Estimates of nucleated cell counts were drawn from the amplification of reference gene primers. Here immunoSEQ multiplex PCR was the method, and the copy in TCRdb shows in-frame clones only, minus some. V and J calls and clone size are copied from that table; D and trimming were computed from the DNA. The sample records about 440,000 clones, approximately 90% being singletons.

The sequenced sample was peripheral blood. This receptor was identified in a woman aged 45-65 years with COVID-19, enrolled during active disease. V is TRBV19 and J is TRBJ1-2; D remains ambiguous. The CDR3 coding sequence is TGTGCCAGTAGTACGAGGGAGGCCACAAACTATGGCTACACCTTC. It translates to CASSTREATNYGYTF.